This entry lists 32 T cell receptor beta chains sequenced from one sample in a study of shared clonotypes between healthy human individuals. The method was immunoSEQ multiplex PCR; TCRdb's version includes in-frame clones alone and lacks a portion of them. The data hold about 1.5 million clones, with about 96% observed a single time. Sequencing input: naive CD4+ T cells sorted from blood. As for subset: CD45RA+ positively selected. All receptors derive from a man aged 25 to 40 in good health.

V gene TRBV7-6 combines with J gene TRBJ2-7; D remains unclear. The CDR3 length is 14 residues. Germline loops: CDR1 SGHVS, CDR2 FNYEAQ. With 1 base removed from V and 2 bases from J, the gap between germline ends came to 9 bases. DNA of the CDR3: TGTGCCAGCAGCTTAGGGTTCGATACCTACGAGCAGTACTTC. Residues: CASSLGFDTYEQYF.

This rearrangement joins TRBV2 to TRBJ2-3, with 7 bases matching TRBD2. Trimming cost V 8 bases and J 6 bases; bases outside gene matches: 11. In germline, CDR1 is SNHLY, CDR2 FYNNEI. The CDR3 sequence is 14 residues long. CDR3 region: CASSVGGSEDTQYF. For the CDR3, the DNA is TGTGCCAGCTCGGTAGGCGGGAGTGAGGATACGCAGTATTTT.

The chain joins TRBV28 to TRBJ2-2; D might be TRBD2 (5 bases). This CDR3 is 17 amino acids long. The V gene lost 5 bases and the J gene lost 0 bases, with 16 bases spanning the gap. Looked up from germline, CDR1 is MDHEN and CDR2 is SYDVKM. DNA for the CDR3: TGTGCCAGCAGTCTAGGCGAGGGCCCCGCGAACACCGGGGAGCTGTTTTTT. It translates to CASSLGEGPANTGELFF. The full variable domain, its missing parts supplied by reference TRBV28 and TRBJ2-2, is DVKVTQSSRYLVKRTGEKVFLECVQDMDHENMFWYRQDPGLGLRLIYFSYDVKMKEKGDIPEGYSVSREKKERFSLILESASTNQTSMYLCASSLGEGPANTGELFFGEGSRLTVL.

The chain recombines TRBV5-1 with TRBJ2-5, with 8 bases aligning to TRBD2. The CDR3 spans 14 residues. The germline CDR1 and CDR2 sequences are SGHRS and YFSETQ. V lost 4 bases to trimming and J lost 4 bases; unmatched junction nucleotides: 6. CDR3 region: CASSQTGGAETQYF. CDR3 nucleotide sequence: TGCGCCAGCAGCCAAACCGGGGGGGCAGAGACCCAGTACTTC.

This clone was counted a single time. The chain has TRBV9 and TRBJ2-3, with a weak D call TRBD2 (6 bases). Germline V lookup: CDR1 SGDLS, CDR2 YYNGEE. V gave up 1 base and J gave up 4 bases, with 16 bases separating them. This CDR3 comprises 16 residues. Written as DNA, the CDR3 is TGTGCCAGCAGCGTACAGGGACTCCAGCCCGCAGATACGCAGTATTTT. It translates to CASSVQGLQPADTQYF.

This chain uses TRBV18 with TRBJ2-1; D unclear. CDR1 and CDR2 (germline): KGHSH, LQKENI. The CDR3 is made up of 17 amino acids. Trimming left V 1 base short and J 4 bases short, with 17 bases between. This CDR3 reads CASSPRAASPPYNEQFF. CDR3 DNA sequence: TGTGCCAGCTCACCACGGGCAGCATCCCCCCCGTACAATGAGCAGTTCTTC.

This sequence joins TRBV7-9 and TRBJ2-3; 12 bases are a match to TRBD2. Germline CDR1 SEHNR, CDR2 FQNEAQ (reference sequence). The CDR3 runs 16 residues. The V and J ends lost 5 bases and 4 bases, in that order; junction bases with no gene match: 7. CDR3 bases: TGTGCCAGCAGCAAACGACTAGCGGGAGACGCAGATACGCAGTATTTT. This translates into CASSKRLAGDADTQYF.

This chain joins TRBV4-3 and TRBJ2-1, with 11 positions matching TRBD2. The ends lost 0 bases at V and 5 bases at J; junction bases unmatched: 21. The length of the CDR3 is 22 residues. Germline assignment: CDR1 LGHNA and CDR2 YSLEER. The CDR3 loop reads CASSQDISGLAGGQLLHNEQFF. CDR3 DNA: TGCGCCAGCAGCCAAGATATTTCGGGGCTAGCGGGAGGCCAACTACTTCACAATGAGCAGTTCTTC.

The CDR3 region has the DNA TGCGCCAGCAGCGTACAGGGAGGAGAGACCCAGTACTTC. Translating it yields CASSVQGGETQYF. The genes are TRBV4-3 and TRBJ2-5, with D perhaps being TRBD1 or TRBD2 (6 bases each). This CDR3 region has 13 residues. The V end was cut by 5 bases, the J end by 4 bases, with 11 bases between. CDR1 is LGHNA, CDR2 YSLEER, per germline.

The chain carries TRBV6-1 and TRBJ2-5; perhaps TRBD1 as D (5 bases). Per germline, CDR1 MNHNS and CDR2 SASEGT. The CDR3 spans 14 residues. V was cut by 7 bases and J by 4 bases, with 16 bases left in between. The DNA for the CDR3 is TGTGCCAGCACTCGTTCAGGGAATCCAGAGACCCAGTACTTC. It specifies CASTRSGNPETQYF.

The chain employs TRBV27 and TRBJ1-5; tentatively, D is TRBD1 (6 bases). Germline V CDR1 and CDR2: MNHEY, SMNVEV (reference sequence). V dropped 4 bases and J dropped 2 bases, with 9 bases sitting between them. The CDR3 covers 14 residues. For the CDR3, the DNA is TGTGCCAGCAGTTACAGGGACGGCAATCAGCCCCAGCATTTT. It encodes CASSYRDGNQPQHF.

The chain uses TRBV2 and TRBJ2-5; no clear D. CDR3 length: 12 amino acids. V was clipped by 4 bases and J by 3 bases, with 6 bases between them. Germline V gives CDR1 SNHLY, CDR2 FYNNEI. CDR3: CASSASEETQYF. In DNA form, the CDR3 reads TGTGCCAGCAGTGCTTCAGAAGAGACCCAGTACTTC. Full variable domain (remainder filled in from reference TRBV2 and TRBJ2-5): EPEVTQTPSHQVTQMGQEVILRCVPISNHLYFYWYRQILGQKVEFLVSFYNNEISEKSEIFDDQFSVERPDGSNFTLKIRSTKLEDSAMYFCASSASEETQYFGPGTRLLVL.

CDR3 loop: CASSYGLGTRDYEQYF. The CDR3 DNA sequence: TGTGCCAGCAGTTACGGCCTCGGGACAAGGGACTACGAGCAGTACTTC. The chain recombines TRBV6-6 with TRBJ2-7; the D gene is possibly TRBD1 (6 bases). Germline assignment: CDR1 MNHNY and CDR2 SVGAGI (reference sequence). V was clipped by 2 bases and J by 3 bases, with 17 bases between them. The CDR3 totals 16 residues.

J is TRBJ2-7 and V is TRBV5-4, with D perhaps matching TRBD1 (7 bases). This CDR3 contains 14 residues. Between the trimmed V and J ends, which lost 0 bases and 6 bases, there was a span of 13 bases. Germline CDR1 is SGHNT and CDR2 is YYREEE (reference sequence). This CDR3 is CASSLERQGGEQYF. The CDR3 DNA reads as TGTGCCAGCAGCTTGGAAAGACAGGGAGGCGAGCAGTACTTC.

The J gene is TRBJ2-1, the V gene TRBV13; 8 bases fit TRBD2. This CDR3 comprises 14 residues. V dropped 5 bases and J dropped 13; count of bases not matched to a gene: 13. CDR1 and CDR2 from the germline V gene are PRHDT and FYEKMQ (reference sequence). The CDR3: CASSKDPGLVNQFF. The CDR3 nucleotides read TGTGCCAGCAGCAAAGACCCGGGACTAGTAAATCAGTTCTTC.

CDR3 protein: CASSLRLAGDVSYNEQFF. CDR3 nucleotide sequence: TGTGCCAGCAGCCTCCGACTAGCGGGAGATGTGTCCTACAATGAGCAGTTCTTC. V usage is TRBV4-2 and J usage is TRBJ2-1, with 12 bases fitting TRBD2. Germline-derived CDR1 and CDR2 are LGHNA and YNFKEQ. J gave up 1 base and V 4 bases, and 8 bases lay outside the gene matches. The CDR3 contains 18 residues.

V gene TRBV27 combines with J gene TRBJ2-5, with a possible D match to TRBD1 (6 bases). The V and J ends lost 5 bases and 4 bases respectively, with 11 bases between them. The CDR3 has 13 residues. The germline CDR1 and CDR2 sequences are MNHEY and SMNVEV (reference sequence). CDR3 coding DNA: TGTGCCAGCAGTCCCGGACAGTTAGAGACCCAGTACTTC. This translates into CASSPGQLETQYF.

The genes are TRBV5-4 and TRBJ2-5; 7 positions agree with TRBD1. Germline CDR1 SGHNT, CDR2 YYREEE (reference sequence). The CDR3 runs to 13 residues. V trimming: 4 bases; J trimming: 6 bases; junction bases outside the gene matches: 6. CDR3 coding DNA: TGTGCCAGCAGCAACAGGGGCACAAAGACCCAGTACTTC. Translating it yields CASSNRGTKTQYF. The variable domain in full, completed from reference TRBV5-4 and TRBJ2-5, reads ETGVTQSPTHLIKTRGQQVTLRCSSQSGHNTVSWYQQALGQGPQFIFQYYREEENGRGNFPPRFSGLQFPNYSSELNVNALELDDSALYLCASSNRGTKTQYFGPGTRLLVL.

Written as DNA, the CDR3 is TGTGCCAGCAGCTTGGGCGGCGGGGGTAACTATGGCTACACCTTC. This codes for CASSLGGGGNYGYTF. V gene TRBV7-9 combines with J gene TRBJ1-2, with a weak D call TRBD1 (5 bases). The CDR3 loop spans 15 amino acids. The germline CDR1 and CDR2 sequences are SEHNR and FQNEAQ (reference sequence). Trimming left V 3 bases short and J 1 base short, with 12 bases between.

This chain joins TRBV28 and TRBJ2-7, with D possibly TRBD2 on 6 matching bases. Deletions cut 2 bases from V and 2 bases from J, with 13 bases between. CDR3 length equals 15 residues. Germline V CDR1 and CDR2: MDHEN, SYDVKM. CDR3 amino acids: CASSLRGVGPYEQYF. CDR3 nucleotides: TGTGCCAGCAGTTTACGCGGGGTCGGACCCTACGAGCAGTACTTC.

V is TRBV28 and J is TRBJ2-7, with D perhaps TRBD2 (6 bases). The CDR3 loop spans 17 amino acids. CDR1 MDHEN and CDR2 SYDVKM come from the germline V gene. The V gene lost 4 bases and the J gene lost 3 bases, with 22 bases spanning the gap. The CDR3 protein is CASSSVKTSFGGYEQYF. Here the CDR3 DNA reads TGTGCCAGCAGTTCCGTCAAAACTAGCTTTGGAGGCTACGAGCAGTACTTC. Combining the CDR3 with reference TRBV28 and TRBJ2-7 gives the whole variable domain DVKVTQSSRYLVKRTGEKVFLECVQDMDHENMFWYRQDPGLGLRLIYFSYDVKMKEKGDIPEGYSVSREKKERFSLILESASTNQTSMYLCASSSVKTSFGGYEQYFGPGTRLTVT.

The gene calls are TRBV10-2 and TRBJ1-2, with D unresolved. CDR3 length: 14 residues. The V end lost 8 bases, the J end lost 0 bases, and 13 bases lay between the germline ends. Germline assignment: CDR1 WSHSY and CDR2 SAAADI. The CDR3 nucleotides read TGCGCCAGCGCCCGGCAGCGAGCTAACTATGGCTACACCTTC. Protein product: CASARQRANYGYTF.

The chain carries TRBV19 and TRBJ2-1; 8 nucleotides agree with TRBD1. J gave up 5 bases and V 5 bases, and 5 bases lay outside the gene matches. The CDR3 contains 14 residues. Germline values: CDR1 LNHDA, CDR2 SQIVND (reference sequence). The CDR3 protein is CASSPGGANNEQFF. CDR3 coding DNA: TGTGCCAGTAGTCCAGGGGGCGCGAACAATGAGCAGTTCTTC. The full variable domain, with the rest looked up from reference TRBV19 and TRBJ2-1, is DGGITQSPKYLFRKEGQNVTLSCEQNLNHDAMYWYRQDPGQGLRLIYYSQIVNDFQKGDIAEGYSVSREKKESFPLTVTSAQKNPTAFYLCASSPGGANNEQFFGPGTRLTVL.

In DNA, the CDR3 is TGTGCCAGCTCACCGAAAGGTGGAAGCACTCAGGAGCAGTACTTC. Residues: CASSPKGGSTQEQYF. The J gene is TRBJ2-7, the V gene TRBV18; D is unclear. Trimming left V 3 bases short and J 7 bases short, with 19 bases between. This CDR3 contains 15 residues. The germline CDR1 and CDR2 sequences are KGHSH and LQKENI.

Points on this clone: The sample contains more than one DNA sequence encoding this CDR3. The DNA of the CDR3 is TGCAGTGCTAGGGCGGAAGAGACCCAGTACTTC. Protein product: CSARAEETQYF. This rearrangement joins TRBV20-1 to TRBJ2-5; D gene ambiguous. V was trimmed by 3 bases and J by 3 bases, leaving 5 bases between them. The germline CDR1 and CDR2 sequences are DFQATT and SNEGSKA (reference sequence). The CDR3 runs 11 residues.

The chain joins TRBV9 to TRBJ2-7; 11 bases agree with TRBD2. The germline V gene encodes CDR1 SGDLS and CDR2 YYNGEE. CDR3 length: 18 amino acids. The V gene end was trimmed by 0 bases and the J gene end by 6 bases; junction bases not matched to a gene: 14. The CDR3 region is CASSVAVGGQLAGAEQYF. CDR3 coding DNA: TGTGCCAGCAGCGTAGCGGTTGGGGGTCAACTAGCGGGAGCCGAGCAGTACTTC.

Points on this clone: At the DNA level, this CDR3 is encoded by other sequences in the same sample as well. This chain uses TRBV2 with TRBJ1-5; D is unresolved. V was pared by 3 bases and J by 6 bases, with 9 bases between. The CDR3 loop spans 13 amino acids. From germline, CDR1 is SNHLY and CDR2 FYNNEI. CDR3 amino acids: CASSDRAVQPQHF. The CDR3 DNA sequence: TGTGCCAGCAGTGATAGGGCAGTTCAGCCCCAGCATTTT.

CDR3 coding DNA: TGCGCCAGCAGCTTACCGGAAAGAGGTCTCACCGGGGAGCTGTTTTTT. This translates into CASSLPERGLTGELFF. The chain recombines TRBV5-1 with TRBJ2-2; no firm D call. Germline assignment: CDR1 SGHRS and CDR2 YFSETQ. The CDR3 has 16 amino acids. The V end lost 2 bases, the J end lost 4 bases, and 15 bases lay between the germline ends.

In its sample, this clone was seen once. This CDR3 reads CASMAGGWDEQYF. The CDR3 DNA reads as TGTGCCAGCATGGCGGGAGGATGGGACGAGCAGTACTTC. This sequence joins TRBV27 and TRBJ2-7; 8 bases are shared with TRBD2. CDR1 MNHEY and CDR2 SMNVEV come from the germline V gene (reference sequence). V was clipped by 7 bases and J by 5 bases; unmatched bases: 7. CDR3 length: 13 residues.

J is TRBJ2-7 and V is TRBV2; a weak D match, TRBD1 (6 bases). The CDR3 has 13 residues. The V gene's germline CDR1 is SNHLY and CDR2 FYNNEI. Trimming removed 1 base from V and 4 bases from J, with 8 bases in between. For the CDR3, the DNA is TGTGCCAGCAGTGAAGGTACAGGGTACGAGCAGTACTTC. Its protein product is CASSEGTGYEQYF.

This rearrangement joins TRBV5-4 to TRBJ2-1; 15 bases line up with TRBD2. Per the germline V gene, CDR1 is SGHNT and CDR2 is YYREEE (reference sequence). This CDR3 comprises 15 residues. V trimming: 4 bases; J trimming: 8 bases; junction bases outside the gene matches: 4. The CDR3 DNA follows: TGTGCCAGCAGCGGGGGACTAGCGGGAGGATATGAGCAGTTCTTC. Its protein is CASSGGLAGGYEQFF.

The rearrangement links TRBV30 to TRBJ2-1, with D possibly called TRBD1 or TRBD2 (7 bases each). The V and J ends lost 0 bases and 4 bases respectively, with 22 bases between them. The CDR3 length is 18 residues. CDR1 and CDR2 from the germline V gene are GTSNPN and SVGIG (reference sequence). The CDR3 here is CAWSVLLGGAGQYNEQFF. CDR3 nucleotide sequence: TGTGCCTGGAGTGTACTACTGGGAGGAGCGGGACAGTACAATGAGCAGTTCTTC.